This is a list of T cell receptor beta chains from one sample in a study of lymphopenia after photon versus proton radiotherapy. Repertoires were generated with immunoSEQ multiplex PCR, while TCRdb's copy carries only in-frame clones and drops some. The data show 89,000 or so clones, more than 70% seen once. The specimen comprised peripheral blood, sampled from a patient treated with proton-based radiotherapy. The receptors shown here come from a man between 60 and 70 years old with pancreatic cancer. CDR3s include the opening cysteine and the closing phenylalanine or tryptophan. A D gene is named only where the DNA matches it firmly. Where a row states a size, it is once, few, many or the class of an expanded clone; other rows omit it.

>NA|NA|16|TRBJ2-2|TRBV6-5
TGTGCCAGCAGTTCCCCGGGACTGCAAGTTACCGGGGAGCTGTTTTTT
CASSSPGLQVTGELFF
>NA|NA|15|TRBJ2-2|TRBV9
TGTGCCAGCAGCGTATCAGGAGCGAACACCGGGGAGCTGTTTTTT
CASSVSGANTGELFF
>TRBD1|NA|14|TRBJ2-5|TRBV11-1
TGTGCCAGCAGCCTCGACAGGGGGGGAGAGACCCAGTACTTC
CASSLDRGGETQYF
>TRBD2|NA|15|TRBJ2-1|TRBV7-2
TGTGCCAGCAGCTTAGGGGGTAGCGGGTACAATGAGCAGTTCTTC
CASSLGGSGYNEQFF
>TRBD2|NA|12|TRBJ2-1|TRBV30
TGTGCCCATCTTGAAGCGGGAGCCGAGCAGTTCTTC
CAHLEAGAEQFF
>NA|NA|15|TRBJ2-6|TRBV9
TGTGCCAGCAGCGAGCGCCCGTCTGGGGCCAACGTCCTGACTTTC
CASSERPSGANVLTF
>TRBD1|NA|16|TRBJ1-2|TRBV27
TGTGCCAGCAGTTTATCGATAATCGACAGGGAAGGTGGCTACACCTTC
CASSLSIIDREGGYTF
>TRBD2|NA|15|TRBJ2-3|TRBV6-5
TGTGCCAGCAGTTCCAGACTAGCGGGAAAAGATACGCAGTATTTT
CASSSRLAGKDTQYF
>NA|NA|13|TRBJ1-5|TRBV7-9
TGTGCCAGCAGCTTAGGGGGAGGTCAGCCCCAGCATTTT
CASSLGGGQPQHF
>NA|NA|13|TRBJ2-3|TRBV5-4
TGTGCCAGCAGCTTACCGAGCCCAGATACGCAGTATTTT
CASSLPSPDTQYF
>TRBD1|NA|20|TRBJ1-5|TRBV28
TGTGCCAGCAGTTTCTTCTCCGGACAGGGAGGGGATCTGAGCAATCAGCCCCAGCATTTT
CASSFFSGQGGDLSNQPQHF
>TRBD1|NA|13|TRBJ2-3|TRBV29-1
TGCAGCGTCAAGGGGGCGTACGAAGATACGCAGTATTTT
CSVKGAYEDTQYF
>TRBD1|NA|15|TRBJ2-5|TRBV18
TGTGCCAGCTCACCGGGACAGGGGGACCGGAGGACCCAGTACTTC
CASSPGQGDRRTQYF
>NA|once|17|TRBJ1-5|TRBV28
TGTGCCAGCAGTTTATTGCAGGGAGGTTTCGGCAATCAGCCCCAGCATTTT
CASSLLQGGFGNQPQHF
>NA|NA|12|TRBJ1-1|TRBV25-1
TGTGCCAGCTCCTCCATGAACACTGAAGCTTTCTTT
CASSSMNTEAFF
>NA|few|17|TRBJ1-3|TRBV28
TGTGCCAGCAGTCTCTATTCCCAGTTATTTTCTGGAAACACCATATATTTT
CASSLYSQLFSGNTIYF
>TRBD2|NA|14|TRBJ2-7|TRBV10-3
TGTGCCAGCAGTAAGACTAGCGGGGCCTACGAGCAGTACTTC
CASSKTSGAYEQYF
>NA|NA|15|TRBJ1-2|TRBV5-6
TGTGCCAGCAGCTTGGACAGGAAAATCAACTATGGCTACACCTTC
CASSLDRKINYGYTF
>NA|few|15|TRBJ1-2|TRBV9
TGTGCCAGCAGCGTGAGCGGACAGACTAACTATGGCTACACCTTC
CASSVSGQTNYGYTF
>NA|NA|13|TRBJ1-1|TRBV18
TGTGCCAGCTCACTAGGACAGAACACTGAAGCTTTCTTT
CASSLGQNTEAFF
>NA|NA|17|TRBJ2-7|TRBV28
TGTGCCAGCAGGGGTGCCGACTCCATCCCCAGCTCCTACGAGCAGTACTTC
CASRGADSIPSSYEQYF
>TRBD1|NA|17|TRBJ1-5|TRBV28
TGTGCCGGTGGGATGGGACAGGAGTTTCATAGCAATCAGCCCCAGCATTTT
CAGGMGQEFHSNQPQHF